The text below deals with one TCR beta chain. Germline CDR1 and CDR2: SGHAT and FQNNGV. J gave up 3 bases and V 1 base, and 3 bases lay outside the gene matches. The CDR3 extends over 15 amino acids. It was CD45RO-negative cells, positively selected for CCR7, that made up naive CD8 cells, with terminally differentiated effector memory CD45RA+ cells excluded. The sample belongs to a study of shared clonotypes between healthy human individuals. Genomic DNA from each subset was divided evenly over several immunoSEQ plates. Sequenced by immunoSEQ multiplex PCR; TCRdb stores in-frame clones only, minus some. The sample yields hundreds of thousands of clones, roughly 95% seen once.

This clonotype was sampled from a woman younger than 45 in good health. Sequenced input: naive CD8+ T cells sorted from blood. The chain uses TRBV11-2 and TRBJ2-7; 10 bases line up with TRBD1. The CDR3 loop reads CASSLGQGALYEQYF. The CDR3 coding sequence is TGTGCCAGCAGCTTAGGACAGGGGGCACTCTACGAGCAGTACTTC. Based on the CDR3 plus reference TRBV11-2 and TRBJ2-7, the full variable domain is EAGVAQSPRYKIIEKRQSVAFWCNPISGHATLYWYQQILGQGPKLLIQFQNNGVVDDSQLPKDRFSAERLKGVDSTLKIQPAKLEDSAVYLCASSLGQGALYEQYFGPGTRLTVT.